The clone carrying this T cell receptor beta chain appeared a few times. As yet, its antigen is unknown. The entry originates in a study of T cells in localized non-small cell lung cancer. Study-level points and caveats: One tumor region alone was sequenced, and heterogeneity therefore remains possible. There was higher T cell clonality in uninvolved adjacent lung than in tumor, and it was highest there.

Germline CDR1 and CDR2: SNHLY and FYNNEI. The V end lost 4 bases, the J end lost 1 base, and 10 bases lay between the germline ends. CDR3 size: 14 residues. This table comes from immunoSEQ multiplex PCR, and its TCRdb copy is limited to in-frame clones, with some not included. This table holds some 31,000 clones, around 80% found once. The rearrangement uses TRBV2 and TRBJ1-1; D ambiguous. Material: peripheral blood, obtained before any cancer treatment. The clonotype comes from a male donor older than 55 with stage II squamous cell lung carcinoma. This chain's CDR3 is CASSGGGSNTEAFF. As DNA, the CDR3 is TGTGCCAGCAGTGGTGGAGGGTCGAACACTGAAGCTTTCTTT.